This T cell receptor delta chain emerged from a study of Vδ1+ human thymocytes (dated by TCRdb to 2016 to 2019). About the study as a whole: mRNA-level TRG and TRD CDR3 repertoires of highly purified Vdelta1+ thymocytes from young children were characterised as a data resource. The multiplex-based CDR3 amplicon strategy had previously been validated against 5'RACE-based CDR3 amplicon generation methods.

Study-wide conclusions, independent of this receptor: Numerous TRG clonotypes were shared among donors (up to about 6.9x10^3), while TRD repertoires were essentially private (a maximum of roughly 120 shared). Because unexpected Vdelta2 sequences could lead to misinterpretation of bulk repertoire data, the authors recommended using highly purified populations and validating at the single-cell level. Although sort purity was high, roughly a fifth of thymic TRD sequences were Vdelta2 (with a few Vdelta3), in contrast to the peripheral blood Vdelta1+ controls. Because no clustering by age or sex was observed, donors were not stratified by these variables in the analyses. Unlike the oligoclonal repertoires in peripheral blood, the thymic TRG and TRD repertoires appeared highly polyclonal, with Gaussian CDR3 length distributions.

Thymic samples were depleted of alphabeta T cells, then CD3+ TCRVdelta1+ TCRVdelta2- thymocytes were FACS-sorted. The purity of the sorted Vdelta1+ thymocytes fell between 98% and 99.6%. The thymic specimens were obtained from 7 to 9 paediatric patients, aged about 5 days to 17 months, who were having corrective cardiac surgery. Thymic tissue was dispersed and mononuclear cells isolated on a Histopaque-1077 density gradient. For staining, the antibodies used were anti-TCRVdelta1 clone TS8.2, anti-TCRVdelta2 clone B6, anti-CD3 clone HIT3a and anti-TCRalphabeta clone IP26. A distance of 35 bases separates the germline ends of V and J, which lose 5 bases and 7 bases respectively. The CDR3, from cysteine to phenylalanine, totals 21 residues. Of the read, only the CDR3 DNA is kept; its 63 bases are in frame from base 1. Reading the germline V gene gives CDR1 TSWWSYY and CDR2 QGS. For this clone: What antigen it recognizes has not been identified. No base-level quality is on record; no much larger clone is a single base apart.

RNA extraction was carried out with the RNeasy mini kit, and reverse transcription was then done using Superscript III. CDR3 amplicons were produced by multiplex PCR using pooled V-gene forward primers and a constant-region reverse primer with Illumina adaptor overhangs. Amplicons were gel-purified, then indexed with Nextera index primers over approximately 8 extra PCR cycles and purified with AMPure XP beads. Sequencing of libraries was performed on an Illumina MiSeq using paired-end 250 bp reads, dual indexing and an approximately 22% PhiX spike-in. Concerning the study's data processing: Reads were quality checked with FastQC, and TRG read pairs were merged with ea-utils fastq-join. Annotation of sequences was performed with IMGT/HighV-QUEST, only productive sequences with unambiguous V-gene assignment were retained, and clonotypes were defined by identical CDR3 sequence. For downstream analysis, VDJtools 1.1.1, tcR 2.2.3, Treemap and vegan Shannon diversity in R 3.4.4 were used. Clones were re-identified by TCRdb from the public reads with CATT, and rows with the same DNA were merged. TCRdb's processing, not the authors' own work, is the source of the V and J calls. Present in this sample are over 45,000 delta-chain clones, more than 15% of which were seen just once. Jointly, the top ten make up approximately 0.5% of the sample.

This sequence uses TRDV1 and TRDJ2; TRDD3 is perhaps the D gene, given 5 matching bases. Sequenced input: Vdelta1+ gamma-delta thymocytes from the thymus. The label giving this sample's cell subset or site can be read as: FACS-sorted CD3+ TCRalphabeta- TCRVdelta1+ TCRVdelta2- thymocytes. The sequence was obtained from a boy in the first two years of life who had congenital heart surgery. In nucleotide form, the sequence is TGTGCTCTTGGGAACCCTTATTCCCCCGTTTTACTGGTAATCGGGAAAGCACAACTCTTCTTT. Translated, this gives CALGNPYSPVLLVIGKAQLFF.